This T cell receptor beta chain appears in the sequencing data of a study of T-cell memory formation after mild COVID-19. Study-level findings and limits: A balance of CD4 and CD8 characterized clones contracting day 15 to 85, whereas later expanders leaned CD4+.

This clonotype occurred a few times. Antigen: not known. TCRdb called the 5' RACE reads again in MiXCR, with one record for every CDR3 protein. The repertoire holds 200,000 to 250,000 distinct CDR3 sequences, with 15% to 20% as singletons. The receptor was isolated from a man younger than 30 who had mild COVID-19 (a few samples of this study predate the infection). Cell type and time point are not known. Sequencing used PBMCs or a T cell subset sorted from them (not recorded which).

This chain's CDR3 is CASTPDRGAETQYF. CDR3 coding DNA: TGTGCCAGCACCCCTGACAGGGGAGCAGAGACCCAGTACTTC. V is TRBV12-3 or TRBV12-4 and J is TRBJ2-5, with TRBD1 identical over 8 bases. This CDR3 contains 14 residues. With 7 bases clipped from V and 4 bases from J, the junction kept 8 bases outside the gene matches.